The following is a T cell receptor (beta chain) sequence with its context. This clone was recorded a few times. No antigen is known for it. No qualities accompany the bases; no much larger clone lies one base away. At the DNA level, this CDR3 is encoded by other sequences in the same sample as well. This record belongs to a study of blood T cell repertoires in COVID-19 (dated by TCRdb to the early 2020s). Background on the whole study: Samples from collaborators originated in the United States, Italy and Spain and spanned both the acute and convalescent phases of COVID-19. The material from the prospective study consisted of cDNA or gDNA derived from T cells, B-cell-depleted T cells, or PBMCs. Deeply sampled blood TCRbeta repertoires from subjects exposed to, actively infected with, or recovered from COVID-19 were included in the dataset. The repertoires were released in a freely available public database intended as a resource for research on the immune response to SARS-CoV-2. The samples were drawn from two sources: the first 160 participants of the ongoing ImmuneRACE study, and over 950 subjects contributed by 6 global collaborators. Sample metadata almost always included a de-identified subject ID, COVID-19 status, age in years and sex. HLA class I and class II types, where available, came from metadata supplied by the sample provider rather than from assay-based typing.

In Seattle, one collaborating source enrolled patients while the infection was active and tracked those patients longitudinally over the course of disease. The collaborating institutions used their own protocols to collect whole blood in K2EDTA tubes. Collaborator samples were shipped for TCRbeta analysis as frozen whole blood, isolated PBMCs, or DNA extracted from either sample type. Paper-wide results and their limitations: Clinical and demographic metadata were provided uncurated, with the amount varying by source and participant.

From the cysteine up to the phenylalanine, the CDR3 has a length of 13 residues. Only the CDR3 DNA is retained, 39 bases long and in frame from the first base. The germline V gene sets CDR1 to KGHSH and CDR2 to LQKENI. V is clipped by 3 bases and J by 2 bases, and the sequence between their germline boundaries is 5 bases long. TCRbeta CDR3 regions were amplified from genomic DNA by means of the immunoSEQ Assay, a bias-controlled multiplex PCR. The published analysis was carried out like this. The number of nucleated cells in each sample was estimated from the amplification of reference gene primers within the assay. To quantify the absolute abundance of each unique TCRbeta CDR3 rearrangement, sequence reads were collapsed and filtered. Productive Simpson clonality was computed per sample as the square root of Simpson's diversity index over productive rearrangements. This immuneACCESS table, as held by TCRdb, lists in-frame sequences with V and J called but not all clones. Of the missing ones, under half trace to an unresolved V gene in checked studies; the others have no known cause. V, J and clone size reflect that table, while D and trimming were determined from the DNA. For this sample the table gives hundreds of thousands of clones, of which more than 70% were detected only once. Clones ranked in the top ten supply approximately 3% of the sample.

The sequencing sample was made of peripheral blood. The sequence was collected from a woman in her 30s with COVID-19, enrolled during active disease. The V and J genes are TRBV18 and TRBJ1-5, with the D gene not confidently named. The nucleotide sequence reads as follows: TGTGCCAGCTCACCCCGGGGCAATCAGCCCCAGCATTTT. It translates as CASSPRGNQPQHF.